A selection of T cell receptor beta chains follows, all from one sample in a study of T cells in Graves' hyperthyroidism and ophthalmopathy. MiXCR, applied by TCRdb to the multiplex PCR reads, yields one record per CDR3 protein. Of about 640,000 distinct CDR3 sequences listed, about a fifth are singletons. The sequenced sample was blood. These receptors were obtained from a man aged 25-40 years with Graves' ophthalmopathy. The CDR3 runs from the conserved cysteine through the conserved F or W. The order of the fields is CDR3 protein, CDR3 DNA, D gene, J gene, clone size, V gene. D genes are given only for firm matches. Where a row states a size, it is once, few, many or the class of an expanded clone; other rows omit it.

CASSMGQGNQPQHF,TGTGCCAGTAGTATGGGGCAGGGCAATCAGCCCCAGCATTTT,.,TRBJ1-5,.,TRBV19
CASSLDREYRGTGTQYF,TGTGCCAGCAGCTTAGACAGGGAGTACAGGGGGACCGGGACCCAGTACTTC,TRBD1,TRBJ2-5,many,TRBV11-2
CSAAGGPANYGYTF,TGCAGTGCCGCCGGGGGACCAGCTAACTATGGCTACACCTTC,.,TRBJ1-2,few,TRBV20-1
CASSPALSSYEQYF,TGTGCCAGCAGCCCAGCCCTAAGCTCCTACGAGCAGTACTTC,.,TRBJ2-7,.,TRBV28
CASSQGDNGEAFF,TGCGCCAGCAGCCAAGGGGACAATGGTGAAGCTTTCTTT,.,TRBJ1-1,.,TRBV4-3
CASSSPDSYEQYF,TGTGCCAGTAGTTCCCCGGACAGCTACGAGCAGTACTTC,.,TRBJ2-7,few,TRBV19
CSVVRLAGERRDNEQFF,TGCAGCGTTGTACGACTAGCGGGAGAGAGGAGGGACAATGAGCAGTTCTTC,TRBD2,TRBJ2-1,few,TRBV29-1
CASSERGPKNIQYF,TGTGCCAGCAGTGAGAGGGGGCCCAAAAACATTCAGTACTTC,TRBD1,TRBJ2-4,few,TRBV2
CASSLPAGGSYEQYF,TGTGCCAGCAGCTTACCTGCGGGAGGGTCCTACGAGCAGTACTTC,TRBD2,TRBJ2-7,many,TRBV7-2
CASSYTPGLGGQFF,TGTGCCAGCAGTTACACCCCGGGCCTTGGGGGGCAGTTCTTC,.,TRBJ2-1,.,TRBV6-5
CATSPGPLLYEQYF,TGTGCCACCAGCCCGGGACCGCTCCTCTACGAGCAGTACTTC,.,TRBJ2-7,few,TRBV24-1
CASRLTTGRNTIYF,TGTGCCAGCAGGCTGACTACCGGGCGTAACACCATATATTTT,.,TRBJ1-3,few,TRBV6-1
CVSSYEIVYLNTEAFF,TGTGTCAGCAGTTATGAAATTGTCTACCTGAACACTGAAGCTTTCTTT,.,TRBJ1-1,.,TRBV6-5
CASSSTEVGELFF,TGTGCCAGCAGCTCAACAGAGGTCGGGGAGCTGTTTTTT,.,TRBJ2-2,few,TRBV7-9
CSARDTRSAKNIQYF,TGCAGTGCTAGGGACACTCGCTCGGCCAAAAACATTCAGTACTTC,.,TRBJ2-4,few,TRBV20-1
CASRGYKGNQPQHF,TGTGCCAGCAGGGGATATAAGGGCAACCAGCCCCAGCATTTT,.,TRBJ1-5,.,TRBV27
CSAPEGGETQYF,TGCAGTGCCCCAGAGGGCGGAGAGACCCAGTACTTC,.,TRBJ2-5,few,TRBV20-1
CASRRDGAGQPQHF,TGTGCCAGCAGGCGGGACGGGGCCGGTCAGCCCCAGCATTTT,.,TRBJ1-5,.,TRBV11-3
CATGLAEDNEQFF,TGTGCCACAGGACTAGCGGAGGACAATGAGCAGTTCTTC,TRBD2,TRBJ2-1,.,TRBV5-5
CASSEALIGAFF,TGTGCCAGCAGTGAAGCGCTCATTGGGGCTTTCTTT,.,TRBJ1-1,many,TRBV6-1
CASSYSNRGSTEAFF,TGTGCCAGCAGTTACTCGAACAGGGGTAGCACTGAAGCTTTCTTT,TRBD1,TRBJ1-1,.,TRBV6-5
CAISESPIGTDTQYF,TGTGCCATCAGTGAGTCGCCTATTGGAACAGATACGCAGTATTTT,.,TRBJ2-3,few,TRBV10-3
CASTPGTPYEQYF,TGTGCCAGCACCCCGGGGACTCCGTACGAGCAGTACTTC,.,TRBJ2-7,many,TRBV12-3/TRBV12-4
CSARDLADHNEQFF,TGCAGTGCTAGGGACCTAGCAGATCACAATGAGCAGTTCTTC,.,TRBJ2-1,many,TRBV20-1
CATSDSGTGYLHYGYTF,TGTGCCACCAGTGACTCCGGGACAGGGTATCTACACTATGGCTACACCTTC,TRBD1,TRBJ1-2,.,TRBV24-1
CSASRLNNEQFF,TGCAGTGCTAGCCGACTGAACAATGAGCAGTTCTTC,.,TRBJ2-1,once,TRBV20-1
CSVGTMNTEAFF,TGCAGCGTTGGCACGATGAACACTGAAGCTTTCTTT,.,TRBJ1-1,few,TRBV29-1
CASSQGGAQYF,TGTGCCAGCAGCCAAGGAGGGGCACAGTACTTC,.,TRBJ2-5,many,TRBV3-1
CASSSQGAPYEQYF,TGTGCCAGCAGCTCCCAGGGGGCCCCCTACGAGCAGTACTTC,TRBD1,TRBJ2-7,.,TRBV7-9
CASSILTGTYEQYF,TGCGCCAGCAGCATCCTTACAGGAACCTACGAGCAGTACTTC,.,TRBJ2-7,many,TRBV5-1
CASSGALAGGRSSYNEQFF,TGTGCCAGCAGTGGGGCGCTAGCGGGAGGCAGGAGCTCCTACAATGAGCAGTTCTTC,TRBD2,TRBJ2-1,many,TRBV2
CASSSGGVYTEAFF,TGTGCCAGCAGCTCAGGAGGTGTTTACACTGAAGCTTTCTTT,.,TRBJ1-1,many,TRBV7-9
CATSRGGTGVLEQFF,TGTGCCACCAGCAGAGGGGGGACAGGCGTTCTTGAGCAGTTCTTC,TRBD1,TRBJ2-1,few,TRBV15
CATSDTSGSPPNQPQHF,TGTGCCACCAGTGACACCTCCGGTTCGCCCCCCAATCAGCCCCAGCATTTT,.,TRBJ1-5,few,TRBV24-1
CASKVGAEAFF,TGTGCCAGTAAAGTTGGGGCTGAAGCTTTCTTT,.,TRBJ1-1,few,TRBV19
CASRLKDSRDEQFF,TGTGCCAGCAGATTGAAAGACTCTAGAGATGAGCAGTTCTTC,.,TRBJ2-1,.,TRBV6-2/TRBV6-3
CSAYRNTEAFF,TGCAGTGCTTACAGGAACACTGAAGCTTTCTTT,.,TRBJ1-1,few,TRBV20-1
CASSQVAGTDYGYTF,TGTGCCAGCAGCCAAGTGGCCGGGACAGACTATGGCTACACCTTC,TRBD1,TRBJ1-2,many,TRBV3-1
CSVGIDTQYF,TGCAGCGTTGGTATCGATACGCAGTATTTT,.,TRBJ2-3,many,TRBV29-1
CASSQGRGAGSEPQHF,TGTGCCAGCAGCCAAGGCAGGGGCGCAGGGTCGGAGCCCCAGCATTTT,.,TRBJ1-5,few,TRBV3-1
CASSYWNTGELFF,TGTGCCAGCAGCTATTGGAACACCGGGGAGCTGTTTTTT,.,TRBJ2-2,few,TRBV7-2
CASSWAGDSYEQYF,TGTGCCAGCAGCTGGGCCGGGGACTCCTACGAGCAGTACTTC,.,TRBJ2-7,.,TRBV7-9
CASSHEPGLAGGREQFF,TGCGCCAGCAGCCACGAACCGGGACTAGCGGGAGGACGTGAGCAGTTCTTC,TRBD2,TRBJ2-1,.,TRBV4-1
CASSERLADYNEQFF,TGTGCCAGCAGCGAACGACTAGCCGATTACAATGAGCAGTTCTTC,TRBD2,TRBJ2-1,.,TRBV9
CASSTGLKNEQFF,TGTGCCAGCAGCACAGGGCTGAAGAATGAGCAGTTCTTC,.,TRBJ2-1,few,TRBV7-2
CSARGGQGLYEQYF,TGCAGTGCTAGAGGGGGACAGGGGCTTTACGAGCAGTACTTC,TRBD1,TRBJ2-7,.,TRBV20-1
CASSLNRGPLTGELFF,TGTGCCAGCAGCCTTAACAGGGGCCCTCTTACCGGGGAGCTGTTTTTT,TRBD1,TRBJ2-2,many,TRBV11-2
CASSSAQLRGDTQYF,TGTGCCAGCAGTTCCGCCCAGCTGCGAGGAGATACGCAGTATTTT,.,TRBJ2-3,many,TRBV28
CASSLAGGGVYNEQFF,TGCGCCAGCAGCTTGGCCGGAGGGGGCGTCTACAATGAGCAGTTCTTC,.,TRBJ2-1,many,TRBV5-1
CSARVSGSYGYTF,TGCAGTGCTAGAGTTTCGGGGTCCTATGGCTACACCTTC,.,TRBJ1-2,.,TRBV20-1
CSARGPVGQIYNEQFF,TGCAGTGCTAGAGGTCCGGTGGGACAGATTTACAATGAGCAGTTCTTC,TRBD1,TRBJ2-1,many,TRBV20-1
CASSKGGRETQYF,TGTGCCAGCAGCAAGGGGGGGAGAGAGACCCAGTACTTC,.,TRBJ2-5,few,TRBV28
CASRGDRTNYGYTF,TGTGCCAGCAGGGGAGACAGGACTAACTATGGCTACACCTTC,.,TRBJ1-2,.,TRBV27
CASPREGAGNTIYF,TGTGCCAGCCCCCGAGAAGGAGCTGGAAACACCATATATTTT,.,TRBJ1-3,few,TRBV11-3
CSAIRNEKLFF,TGCAGTGCTATCCGGAATGAAAAACTGTTTTTT,.,TRBJ1-4,many,TRBV20-1